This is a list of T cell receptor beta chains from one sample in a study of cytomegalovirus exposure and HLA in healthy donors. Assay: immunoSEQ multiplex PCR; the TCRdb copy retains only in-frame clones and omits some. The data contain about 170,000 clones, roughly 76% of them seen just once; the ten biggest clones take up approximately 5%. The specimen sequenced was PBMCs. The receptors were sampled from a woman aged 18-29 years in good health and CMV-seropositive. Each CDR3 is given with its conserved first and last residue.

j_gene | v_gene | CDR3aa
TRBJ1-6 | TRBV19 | CASSIGGTGRYSPLHF
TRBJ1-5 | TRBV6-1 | CASSVAVHGINQPQHF
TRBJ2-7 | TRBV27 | CASSFGSGAAYEQYF
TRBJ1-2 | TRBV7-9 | CASSPTGVAGTF
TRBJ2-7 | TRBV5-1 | CASSLDRGAYEQYF
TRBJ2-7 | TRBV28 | CASSAGWGTGSGEQYF
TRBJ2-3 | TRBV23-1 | CASSQLTGTSTDTQYF
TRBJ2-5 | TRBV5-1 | CASSSPTRYVAERETQYF
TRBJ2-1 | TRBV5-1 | CASSFQGASYNEQFF
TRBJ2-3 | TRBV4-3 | CASSQDGGVRQDTQYF